This entry describes one T cell receptor (beta chain). The data originate from a study of blood T cell repertoires in COVID-19. As for the study in general: The United States, Italy and Spain provided the acute and convalescent COVID-19 samples. Sources were T cells, B-cell-depleted T cells, or PBMCs; the material itself was cDNA or gDNA.

In the source study's methods: Nucleated cell counts were estimated from reference gene primer amplification. The table came from immunoSEQ multiplex PCR; TCRdb's copy has only in-frame clones and leaves some out. The DNA was the basis for D and trimming; V, J and clone size are from that table. The profile covers over 250,000 clones, with approximately 90% appearing a single time and roughly 4% taken by the ten largest. This CDR3 has 14 amino acids. Germline CDR1 and CDR2: SGHTA and FQGNSA. Germline trimming cut 6 bases from V and 5 bases from J; bases unmatched to any gene: 7. The specimen sequenced was peripheral blood. The chain combines TRBV7-2 with TRBJ1-5; 7 bases are a match to TRBD1. This receptor was taken from a man aged 60 to 75 who had recovered from COVID-19. The CDR3 spells CASRTGTVDQPQHF. CDR3 nucleotide sequence: TGTGCCAGCAGAACCGGGACAGTCGATCAGCCCCAGCATTTT.